A single sample is the source of the 27 T cell receptor beta chains below, sequenced in a study of radiotherapy plus CTLA-4 blockade in lung cancer (dated by TCRdb to between 2017 and 2018). The protocol used for the library was the immunoSEQ multiplex PCR assay. Held by TCRdb, this immuneACCESS table contains in-frame sequences only and omits some clones. Under half of the omission traces to an unresolved V gene where checked; the cause of the rest is unknown. In all, the sample holds roughly 63,000 clones, and less than 75% of those were seen once. The top ten hold about 8% of the sample. Sequencing used peripheral blood, obtained from a patient treated with radiotherapy plus ipilimumab. These receptors were taken from a human donor with non-small cell lung cancer whose response to radiotherapy plus ipilimumab could not be evaluated.

This clone was detected a few times. The V and J genes are TRBV15 and TRBJ1-3; no reliable D call. Germline V gene lookup returns CDR1 LNHNV and CDR2 YYDKDF (reference sequence). V was trimmed by 0 bases and J by 8 bases, leaving 14 bases between them. CDR3 length equals 15 residues. The CDR3 DNA reads as TGTGCCACCAGCAGAGATGGCAAGGCCGGGGACACCATATATTTT. This encodes CATSRDGKAGDTIYF.

This chain uses TRBV4-1 with TRBJ2-3, with TRBD1 identical over 8 bases. The length of the CDR3 is 15 residues. With 6 bases clipped from V and 0 bases from J, the junction kept 5 bases outside the gene matches. Germline CDR1 is MGHRA and CDR2 is YSYEKL. The DNA of the CDR3 is TGCGCCAGCAGATTTCGGGACAGGAGCACAGATACGCAGTATTTT. It translates to CASRFRDRSTDTQYF.

The chain recombines TRBV5-1 with TRBJ2-3; perhaps TRBD1 as D (7 bases). CDR1 is SGHRS, CDR2 YFSETQ, per germline. Trimming pared 1 base from V and 6 bases from J, leaving 12 bases between. The CDR3 covers 14 residues. CDR3 region: CASSLLQGRDTQYF. The CDR3 coding sequence is TGCGCCAGCAGCTTGCTACAGGGGAGGGATACGCAGTATTTT.

This clone was found once. This sequence joins TRBV6-5 and TRBJ2-2; no clear D. V lost 2 bases and J 7 bases, leaving 2 bases between the germline ends. The germline V gene encodes CDR1 MNHEY and CDR2 SVGAGI. This CDR3 region has 11 residues. The CDR3 protein is CASSYLGELFF. DNA for the CDR3: TGTGCCAGCAGTTACCTCGGGGAGCTGTTTTTT.

The gene calls are TRBV15 and TRBJ1-4, with a tentative D call TRBD1 (5 bases). This CDR3 spans 17 amino acids. Trimming cost V 1 base and J 3 bases, with 15 bases left between them. From germline, CDR1 is LNHNV and CDR2 YYDKDF (reference sequence). CDR3 coding DNA: TGTGCCACCAGCAGAGGCTATGACAGAACCTCTAATGAAAAACTGTTTTTT. Its translation: CATSRGYDRTSNEKLFF.

The V gene is TRBV19, the J gene TRBJ2-7, with 10 bases matching TRBD1. The trim removed 9 bases at V and 5 bases at J, leaving 1 base unmatched. The CDR3 is 11 residues long. The germline gives CDR1 LNHDA, CDR2 SQIVND (reference sequence). CDR3 coding DNA: TGTGCCAGCGGGACAGGGGACGAGCAGTACTTC. Residues: CASGTGDEQYF.

The V call is TRBV7-2, the J call TRBJ1-1; D unresolved. The V end was cut by 0 bases, the J end by 3 bases, with 11 bases between. The germline gives CDR1 SGHTA, CDR2 FQGNSA. The length of the CDR3 is 15 residues. DNA of the CDR3: TGTGCCAGCAGCTTAGCGCTCGGAGGGTACACTGAAGCTTTCTTT. This codes for CASSLALGGYTEAFF.

This rearrangement joins TRBV12-5 to TRBJ1-1, with TRBD1 identical over 10 bases. With 2 bases clipped from V and 1 base from J, the junction kept 4 bases outside the gene matches. Germline V CDR1 and CDR2: LGHNT, FRNRAP. CDR3 length equals 16 residues. CDR3 DNA sequence: TGTGCTAGTGGTTTGCCACGGACAGGGGGGAACACTGAAGCTTTCTTT. Translating it yields CASGLPRTGGNTEAFF.

The chain combines TRBV7-2 with TRBJ1-3, with D uncertain. The CDR3 runs to 15 residues. The germline V gene encodes CDR1 SGHTA and CDR2 FQGNSA. Deletions cut 2 bases from V and 3 bases from J, with 11 bases between. DNA of the CDR3: TGTGCCAGCAGCTTATTCGGTTCGGGTGGAAACACCATATATTTT. It codes for CASSLFGSGGNTIYF. Drawing the rest from reference TRBV7-2 and TRBJ1-3, the complete variable domain is GAGVSQSPSNKVTEKGKDVELRCDPISGHTALYWYRQSLGQGLEFLIYFQGNSAPDKSGLPSDRFSAERTGGSVSTLTIQRTQQEDSAVYLCASSLFGSGGNTIYFGEGSWLTVV.

CDR3 nucleotides: TGTGCCAGCGGGGGGGACTGGAACAATGAGCAGTTCTTC. Translation: CASGGDWNNEQFF. The chain carries TRBV2 and TRBJ2-1, with 7 bases lining up with TRBD2. The germline V gene has CDR1 SNHLY and CDR2 FYNNEI. J was trimmed by 5 bases and V by 8 bases; bases with no gene match: 6. This CDR3 spans 13 amino acids.

The chain carries TRBV4-3 and TRBJ1-4, with 8 bases matching TRBD1. V was pared by 0 bases and J by 5 bases, with 2 bases of the junction left unmatched. Germline-derived CDR1 and CDR2 are LGHNA and YSLEER. CDR3 size: 15 residues. The CDR3 loop reads CASSQDYRGNEKLFF. For the CDR3, the DNA is TGCGCCAGCAGCCAAGATTACAGGGGGAATGAAAAACTGTTTTTT.

The gene calls are TRBV21-1 and TRBJ1-2. TRBV21-1 is a pseudogene. This CDR3 spans 16 amino acids. Here the CDR3 DNA reads TGTGCCAGCAGCAAAGTTGCGGGATTTAATAACTATGGCTACACCTTC. Translated, it gives CASSKVAGFNNYGYTF.

The V and J genes are TRBV27 and TRBJ2-1; 7 bases line up with TRBD1. Germline CDR1 is MNHEY and CDR2 is SMNVEV (reference sequence). The CDR3 sequence is 17 residues long. V dropped 6 bases and J dropped 0; count of bases not matched to a gene: 11. CDR3 amino acids: CASSFAIGGPSYNEQFF. CDR3 sequence (DNA): TGTGCCAGCAGCTTCGCAATAGGGGGCCCCTCCTACAATGAGCAGTTCTTC.

V gene TRBV7-8 combines with J gene TRBJ2-7; 9 bases align to TRBD2. V lost 0 bases and J lost 2; bases outside the gene matches: 11. The CDR3 covers 18 residues. Germline V CDR1 and CDR2: SGHVS, FQNEAQ. For the CDR3, the DNA is TGTGCCAGCAGCTTAGCGCTTCGCCTAGCGGGGATGGCCTACGAGCAGTACTTC. Its protein is CASSLALRLAGMAYEQYF. The variable domain in full, completed from reference TRBV7-8 and TRBJ2-7, reads GAGVSQSPRYKVAKRGQDVALRCDPISGHVSLFWYQQALGQGPEFLTYFQNEAQLDKSGLPSDRFFAERPEGSVSTLKIQRTQQEDSAVYLCASSLALRLAGMAYEQYFGPGTRLTVT.

J is TRBJ1-1 and V is TRBV11-2; unclear D gene. This CDR3 has 12 residues. V was cut by 2 bases and J by 3 bases, with 4 bases left in between. CDR1 and CDR2 (germline): SGHAT, FQNNGV. CDR3 protein: CASSLSYTEAFF. CDR3 coding DNA: TGTGCCAGCAGCTTATCGTACACTGAAGCTTTCTTT.

CDR3 loop: CASSSTGPANTGELFF. CDR3 nucleotide sequence: TGTGCCAGCAGCTCTACAGGGCCGGCGAACACCGGGGAGCTGTTTTTT. The chain couples TRBV5-4 to TRBJ2-2, with a weak D call TRBD1 (6 bases). Trimming cost V 3 bases and J 0 bases, with 12 bases left between them. The CDR3 is 16 residues long. CDR1 and CDR2 from the germline V gene are SGHNT and YYREEE (reference sequence). The complete variable domain, with remaining parts taken from reference TRBV5-4 and TRBJ2-2, reads ETGVTQSPTHLIKTRGQQVTLRCSSQSGHNTVSWYQQALGQGPQFIFQYYREEENGRGNFPPRFSGLQFPNYSSELNVNALELDDSALYLCASSSTGPANTGELFFGEGSRLTVL.

The genes are TRBV6-5 and TRBJ1-2; D call uncertain. The V gene's germline CDR1 is MNHEY and CDR2 SVGAGI. V lost 0 bases and J lost 6, with 11 bases in between. The CDR3 length is 14 residues. The CDR3 DNA reads TGTGCCAGCAGTTACTCGGCCAGAGGAGATGGCTACACCTTC. This codes for CASSYSARGDGYTF.

The chain combines TRBV19 with TRBJ2-1, with a tentative D call TRBD2 (5 bases). The germline V and J ends were trimmed by 2 bases and 9 bases, with 14 bases remaining between them. The CDR3 length is 14 residues. Germline CDR1 is LNHDA and CDR2 is SQIVND (reference sequence). The CDR3 region has the DNA TGTGCCAGTAGTATATCCGGGATCGTGAGTGAGCAGTTCTTC. Residues: CASSISGIVSEQFF.

V and J are TRBV14 and TRBJ2-4; D is unresolved. In germline, CDR1 is SGHDN, CDR2 FVKESK. Trimming stripped 1 base from V and 8 bases from J, with 18 bases between. This CDR3 is built from 16 residues. The CDR3 nucleotides are TGTGCCAGCAGCCAAGCCCGTGGAGTGAGTAAGGACATTCAGTACTTC. Protein sequence: CASSQARGVSKDIQYF. The full variable domain, completed using reference TRBV14 and TRBJ2-4, is EAGVTQFPSHSVIEKGQTVTLRCDPISGHDNLYWYRRVMGKEIKFLLHFVKESKQDESGMPNNRFLAERTGGTYSTLKVQPAELEDSGVYFCASSQARGVSKDIQYFGAGTRLSVL.

This clone came up a few times. The V gene is TRBV11-2, the J gene TRBJ2-1; 7 nucleotides align to TRBD1. Per germline, CDR1 SGHAT and CDR2 FQNNGV. Unmatched junction bases numbered 5, after V lost 2 bases and J lost 4 bases. This CDR3 contains 15 residues. The CDR3 loop reads CASSLSGTAYNEQFF. The CDR3 DNA follows: TGTGCCAGCAGCTTATCCGGGACAGCATACAATGAGCAGTTCTTC. Full variable domain (outside the CDR3, taken from reference TRBV11-2 and TRBJ2-1): EAGVAQSPRYKIIEKRQSVAFWCNPISGHATLYWYQQILGQGPKLLIQFQNNGVVDDSQLPKDRFSAERLKGVDSTLKIQPAKLEDSAVYLCASSLSGTAYNEQFFGPGTRLTVL.

The gene calls are TRBV27 and TRBJ1-1; no reliable D call. Germline V lookup: CDR1 MNHEY, CDR2 SMNVEV (reference sequence). The CDR3 length is 13 residues. The V end was cut by 2 bases, the J end by 5 bases, with 9 bases between. The DNA for the CDR3 is TGTGCCAGCAGTTTAGCGGTGTTTACTGAAGCTTTCTTT. Translation gives CASSLAVFTEAFF.

This rearrangement joins TRBV6-6 to TRBJ1-1; D gene unclear. Germline V CDR1 and CDR2: MNHNY, SVGAGI (reference sequence). The CDR3 is 13 amino acids. V was cut by 4 bases and J by 0 bases, with 6 bases left in between. CDR3 in DNA: TGTGCCAGCAGTTTAACAGTGAACACTGAAGCTTTCTTT. As protein: CASSLTVNTEAFF.

This rearrangement joins TRBV4-1 to TRBJ2-7, with 13 bases identical to TRBD2. This CDR3 has 19 amino acids. Per germline, CDR1 MGHRA and CDR2 YSYEKL. The V segment lost 2 bases and the J segment 3 bases; nucleotides outside the gene matches: 13. The CDR3 coding sequence is TGCGCCAGCAGCCAACGTACTAGCGGGGGGGCAAATGCGAACTACGAGCAGTACTTC. Translating gives CASSQRTSGGANANYEQYF.

The chain links TRBV4-2 to TRBJ1-1; the D gene is possibly TRBD1 (5 bases). The CDR3 is 16 residues long. Trimming took 0 bases from V and 4 from J, leaving 15 bases between them. Germline V gene data show CDR1 as LGHNA and CDR2 as YNFKEQ. The DNA of the CDR3 is TGTGCCAGCAGCCAAGATCTATTACGGGGGGGCACTGAAGCTTTCTTT. Translation: CASSQDLLRGGTEAFF.

V gene TRBV6-6 combines with J gene TRBJ2-6; 7 bases are a match to TRBD1. The CDR3 is 16 residues long. V was pared by 7 bases and J by 1 base, with 7 bases of the junction left unmatched. Germline assignment: CDR1 MNHNY and CDR2 SVGAGI (reference sequence). The CDR3 DNA reads TGTGCCAGCACCCTGGACAGGCGTTCTGGGGCCAACGTCCTGACTTTC. Amino acids: CASTLDRRSGANVLTF.

The chain links TRBV7-3 to TRBJ2-1, with 9 positions matching TRBD2. The CDR3 spans 16 residues. Trimming at V came to 5 bases and at J to 0 bases, leaving 5 bases not matched to a gene. CDR1 and CDR2 from the germline V gene are SGHTA and FQGTGA. The CDR3 DNA sequence: TGTGCCAGCAGCCCTAGCGGGGCCAGCTCCTACAATGAGCAGTTCTTC. Translated: CASSPSGASSYNEQFF.

This chain's CDR3 is CASKNRGNEKLFF. As DNA, the CDR3 is TGTGCCAGTAAGAACAGGGGTAATGAAAAACTGTTTTTT. J is TRBJ1-4 and V is TRBV19; 7 positions match TRBD1. V was clipped by 7 bases and J by 4 bases; unmatched bases: 3. CDR3 length: 13 amino acids. Germline CDR1 is LNHDA and CDR2 is SQIVND (reference sequence). The whole variable domain, remainder taken from reference TRBV19 and TRBJ1-4, is DGGITQSPKYLFRKEGQNVTLSCEQNLNHDAMYWYRQDPGQGLRLIYYSQIVNDFQKGDIAEGYSVSREKKESFPLTVTSAQKNPTAFYLCASKNRGNEKLFFGSGTQLSVL.